This T cell receptor beta chain emerged from a study of T cell clones after liver transplantation. Study context: Liver transplant recipients had immunosuppression withdrawal attempted within 2 years. TCRbeta sequencing after a pre-transplant mixed lymphocyte reaction identified graft-donor-reactive clones, later tracked in post-transplant blood.

The CDR3 consists of 13 residues. Germline lookup yields CDR1 SGHRS and CDR2 YFSETQ. The junction had 5 bases not matched to a gene; V was cut back by 4 bases and J by 5 bases. Measured with immunoSEQ multiplex PCR; TCRdb has only the in-frame clones, and not every one. The table shows around 26,000 clones, with 55% to 70% occurring only once. Study results and limitations: A larger donor-reactive than third-party decline suggested partial antigen-specific deletion.

The table lists this clone with a few counts. What it binds is unknown. This TCR derives from a human donor who received a liver transplant. The chain employs TRBV5-1 and TRBJ2-5, with 7 bases lining up with TRBD1. The sample in question was CD4+ T cells from blood, obtained before liver transplant. In nucleotides, the CDR3 is TGCGCCAGCAGCACGGGACAGCAGGAGACCCAGTACTTC. As protein: CASSTGQQETQYF.